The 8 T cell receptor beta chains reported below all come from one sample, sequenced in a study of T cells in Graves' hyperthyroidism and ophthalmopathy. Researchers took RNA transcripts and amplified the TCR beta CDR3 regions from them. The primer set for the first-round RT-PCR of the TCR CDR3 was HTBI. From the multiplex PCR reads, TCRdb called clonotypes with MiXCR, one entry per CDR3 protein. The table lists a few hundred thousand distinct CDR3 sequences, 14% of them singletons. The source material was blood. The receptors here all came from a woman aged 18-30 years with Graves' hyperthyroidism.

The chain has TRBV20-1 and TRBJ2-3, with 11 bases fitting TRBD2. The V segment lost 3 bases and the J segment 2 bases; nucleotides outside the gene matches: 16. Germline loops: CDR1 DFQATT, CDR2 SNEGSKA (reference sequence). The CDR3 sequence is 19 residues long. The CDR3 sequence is CSASGPGTSGGGPTDTQYF. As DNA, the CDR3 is TGCAGTGCTAGTGGGCCCGGGACTAGCGGAGGGGGGCCCACAGATACGCAGTATTTT.

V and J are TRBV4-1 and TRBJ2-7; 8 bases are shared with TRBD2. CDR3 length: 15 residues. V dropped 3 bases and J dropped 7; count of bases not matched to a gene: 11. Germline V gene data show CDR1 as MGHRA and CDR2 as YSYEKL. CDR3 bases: TGCGCCAGCAGCCATCTGGGGCTAGCGGGCGGTGAGCAGTACTTC. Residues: CASSHLGLAGGEQYF.

For the CDR3, the DNA is TGTGCCAGCAGTACGCCACGGACCTTCGGAAATTCACCCCTCCACTTT. This codes for CASSTPRTFGNSPLHF. The rearrangement joins TRBV6-1 to TRBJ1-6; D remains unclear. This CDR3 has 16 amino acids. The ends were cut back, 5 bases at V and 7 bases at J, with 18 bases in the middle. Germline CDR1 is MNHNS and CDR2 is SASEGT.

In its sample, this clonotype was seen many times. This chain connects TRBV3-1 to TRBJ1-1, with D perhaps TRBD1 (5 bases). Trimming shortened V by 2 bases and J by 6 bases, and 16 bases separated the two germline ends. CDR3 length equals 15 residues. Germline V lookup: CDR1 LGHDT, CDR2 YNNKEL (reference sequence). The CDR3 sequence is CASSQWAGGIAEAFF. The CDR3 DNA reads TGTGCCAGCAGCCAATGGGCCGGGGGGATCGCTGAAGCTTTCTTT. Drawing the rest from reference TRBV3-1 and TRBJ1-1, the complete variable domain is DTAVSQTPKYLVTQMGNDKSIKCEQNLGHDTMYWYKQDSKKFLKIMFSYNNKELIINETVPNRFSPKSPDKAHLNLHINSLELGDSAVYFCASSQWAGGIAEAFFGQGTRLTVV.

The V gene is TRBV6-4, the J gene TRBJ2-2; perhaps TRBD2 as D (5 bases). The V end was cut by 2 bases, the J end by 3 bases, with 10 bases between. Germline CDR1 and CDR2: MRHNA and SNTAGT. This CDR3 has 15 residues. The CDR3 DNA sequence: TGTGCCAGCAGTGACCCCGAGAGGGACACCGGGGAGCTGTTTTTT. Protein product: CASSDPERDTGELFF.

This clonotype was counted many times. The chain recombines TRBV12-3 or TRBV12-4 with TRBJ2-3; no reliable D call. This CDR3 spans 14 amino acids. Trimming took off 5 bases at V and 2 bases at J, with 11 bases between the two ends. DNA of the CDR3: TGTGCCAGCAGTAAAAAGCCCTTCACAGATACGCAGTATTTT. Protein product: CASSKKPFTDTQYF.

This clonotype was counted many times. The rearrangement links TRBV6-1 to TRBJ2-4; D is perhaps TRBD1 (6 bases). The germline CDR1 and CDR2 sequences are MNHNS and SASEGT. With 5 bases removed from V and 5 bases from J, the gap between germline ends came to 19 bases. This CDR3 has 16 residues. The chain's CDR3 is CASSYFSAQGQNIQYF. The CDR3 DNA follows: TGTGCCAGCAGTTATTTTTCGGCACAGGGCCAAAACATTCAGTACTTC.

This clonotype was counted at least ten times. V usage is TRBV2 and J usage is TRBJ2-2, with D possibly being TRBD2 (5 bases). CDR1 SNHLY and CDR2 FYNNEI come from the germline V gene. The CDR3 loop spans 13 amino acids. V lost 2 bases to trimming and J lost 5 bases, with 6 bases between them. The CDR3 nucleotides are TGTGCCAGCAGTGAAAGGGAGACCGGGGAGCTGTTTTTT. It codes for CASSERETGELFF.